This T cell receptor (beta chain) was sequenced in a study of STAT5B mutations in CD4+ large granular lymphocyte leukemia. Measured with immunoSEQ multiplex PCR; TCRdb has only the in-frame clones, and not every one. The repertoire holds around 30,000 clones, with roughly 74% as singletons. This receptor was obtained from a human donor in good health. Sequencing was performed on CD4+ T cells from blood buffy coats.

This CDR3 is CASSYTGLHNEQFF. The CDR3 DNA follows: TGTGCCAGCAGTTATACGGGACTTCACAATGAGCAGTTCTTC. The chain is built from TRBV6-5 and TRBJ2-1, with D maybe TRBD2 (6 bases). Trimming pared 3 bases from V and 5 bases from J, leaving 11 bases between. The CDR3 runs 14 residues. Germline assignment: CDR1 MNHEY and CDR2 SVGAGI.